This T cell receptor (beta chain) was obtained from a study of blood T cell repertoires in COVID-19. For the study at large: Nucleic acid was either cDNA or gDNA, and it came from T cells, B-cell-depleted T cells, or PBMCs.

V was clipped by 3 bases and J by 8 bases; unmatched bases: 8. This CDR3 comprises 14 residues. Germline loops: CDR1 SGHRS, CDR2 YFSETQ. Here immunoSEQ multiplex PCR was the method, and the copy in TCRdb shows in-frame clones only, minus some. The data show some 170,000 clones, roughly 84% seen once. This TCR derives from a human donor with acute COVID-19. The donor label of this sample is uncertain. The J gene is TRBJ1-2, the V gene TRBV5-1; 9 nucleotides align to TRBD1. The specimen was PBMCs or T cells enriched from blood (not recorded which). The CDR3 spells CASSSGQGSVGYTF. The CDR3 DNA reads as TGCGCCAGCAGCTCGGGACAGGGATCGGTCGGCTACACCTTC. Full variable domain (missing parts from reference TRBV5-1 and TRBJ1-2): KAGVTQTPRYLIKTRGQQVTLSCSPISGHRSVSWYQQTPGQGLQFLFEYFSETQRNKGNFPGRFSGRQFSNSRSEMNVSTLELGDSALYLCASSSGQGSVGYTFGSGTRLTVV.